What follows are 12 T cell receptor beta chains derived from one specimen sequenced in a study of blood T cell repertoires in COVID-19. Sequenced by immunoSEQ multiplex PCR; TCRdb stores in-frame clones only, minus some. The table includes around 35,000 clones, around 87% detected once. Sequencing was performed on peripheral blood. The receptor set was obtained from a human donor in a cohort sampled during active COVID-19.

The CDR3 DNA reads as TGTGCCAGCAGGCGGGGGTCCCCCTACGAGCAGTACTTC. This translates into CASRRGSPYEQYF. This chain links TRBV27 with TRBJ2-7; 7 nucleotides match TRBD2. This CDR3 spans 13 amino acids. Unmatched junction bases numbered 4, after V lost 6 bases and J lost 2 bases. Germline CDR1 is MNHEY and CDR2 is SMNVEV (reference sequence).

The gene calls are TRBV7-2 and TRBJ2-7; D is unresolved. Germline V lookup: CDR1 SGHTA, CDR2 FQGNSA. The CDR3 consists of 13 residues. V lost 1 base, J lost 4 bases, and 8 bases lay in between. CDR3 sequence: CASSLGSLYEQYF. CDR3 DNA: TGTGCCAGCAGCTTAGGCAGTTTATACGAGCAGTACTTC.

This chain joins TRBV9 and TRBJ2-1; 10 bases are shared with TRBD2. Trimming at V came to 0 bases and at J to 2 bases, leaving 8 bases not matched to a gene. Germline values: CDR1 SGDLS, CDR2 YYNGEE. The CDR3 is 18 residues long. CDR3: CASSVASGGAEPYNEQFF. In DNA, the CDR3 is TGTGCCAGCAGCGTAGCCAGCGGGGGGGCCGAGCCCTACAATGAGCAGTTCTTC.

The V and J genes are TRBV19 and TRBJ2-7; D may be TRBD1 (5 bases). The CDR3 loop spans 14 amino acids. CDR1 and CDR2 from the germline V gene are LNHDA and SQIVND (reference sequence). Trimming took 3 bases from V and 3 from J, leaving 12 bases between them. CDR3 loop: CASSIDSRYYEQYF. CDR3 DNA sequence: TGTGCCAGTAGTATTGACAGCCGATACTACGAGCAGTACTTC.

The CDR3 coding sequence is TGTGCCAGCAGCCAACAGAGCGGGGGCTACGAGCAGTACTTC. Translated, it gives CASSQQSGGYEQYF. The genes are TRBV3-1 (or the pseudogene TRBV3-2) and TRBJ2-7; 8 bases are a match to TRBD2. CDR1 is LGHDT and CDR2 is YNNKEL in the germline V gene (reference sequence). The V segment lost 2 bases and the J segment 3 bases; nucleotides outside the gene matches: 3. The CDR3 has 14 amino acids.

This chain links TRBV2 with TRBJ1-4; unclear D gene. Trimming cost V 6 bases and J 6 bases, with 11 bases left between them. The CDR3 is made up of 13 amino acids. Germline V lookup: CDR1 SNHLY, CDR2 FYNNEI. CDR3: CASSLGVYEKLFF. CDR3 bases: TGTGCCAGCAGCCTGGGAGTTTATGAAAAACTGTTTTTT.

This rearrangement joins TRBV6-4 to TRBJ2-2; D is ambiguous. The V gene's germline CDR1 is MRHNA and CDR2 SNTAGT. V was shortened by 0 bases and J by 6 bases, with 11 bases between the two germline ends. The CDR3 is 15 amino acids. Here the CDR3 reads CASSDSFTSSGELFF. The CDR3 DNA follows: TGTGCCAGCAGTGACTCTTTCACAAGTTCCGGGGAGCTGTTTTTT.

A few counts support this clone. This rearrangement joins TRBV5-6 to TRBJ2-4; perhaps TRBD2 as D (5 bases). The CDR3 loop spans 15 amino acids. Trimming left V 1 base short and J 3 bases short, with 11 bases between. The germline CDR1 and CDR2 sequences are SGHDT and YYEEEE. The CDR3 here is CASSLPGNNKNIQYF. Written as DNA, the CDR3 is TGTGCCAGCAGCTTGCCGGGGAACAACAAAAACATTCAGTACTTC.

This sequence joins TRBV7-2 and TRBJ1-1; D ambiguous. CDR3 length: 15 residues. Deletions cut 1 base from V and 1 base from J, with 10 bases between. Per germline, CDR1 SGHTA and CDR2 FQGNSA. The CDR3 loop reads CASSLGGRRNTEAFF. The CDR3 DNA sequence: TGTGCCAGCAGCTTAGGCGGCAGAAGGAACACTGAAGCTTTCTTT.

The chain links TRBV10-3 to TRBJ2-3; a weak D match, TRBD2 (6 bases). This CDR3 is 13 amino acids long. In germline, CDR1 is ENHRY, CDR2 SYGVKD. Between the trimmed V and J ends, which lost 4 bases and 4 bases, there was a span of 9 bases. The CDR3 coding sequence is TGTGCCATCAGTGCGGGGGTCGCAGATACGCAGTATTTT. This encodes CAISAGVADTQYF.

The chain couples TRBV2 to TRBJ1-5; 11 bases line up with TRBD1. Germline assignment: CDR1 SNHLY and CDR2 FYNNEI. There are 15 residues in the CDR3. The trim removed 8 bases at V and 2 bases at J, leaving 5 bases unmatched. The CDR3 DNA follows: TGTGCCAGCGGGGGACAGGGGGTGGGCAATCAGCCCCAGCATTTT. This gives the protein CASGGQGVGNQPQHF.

The chain joins TRBV29-1 to TRBJ1-2, with D hard to call. The CDR3 consists of 10 residues. Germline values: CDR1 SQVTM, CDR2 ANQGSEA. The V and J ends lost 7 bases and 6 bases respectively, with 9 bases between them. CDR3 nucleotide sequence: TGCAGCGCGAAAAGCCATGGCTACACCTTC. Its translation: CSAKSHGYTF.